These T cell receptor beta chains were read from a single sample in a study of technical replicates of blood from four donors. Here immunoSEQ multiplex PCR was the method, and the copy in TCRdb shows in-frame clones only, minus some. The sample has 75,000 to 100,000 clones, about 95% seen once; the top ten hold about 0.3%. Sequences were obtained from T cells isolated from PBMCs. Source of these receptors: a human donor in good health. The CDR3 runs from the conserved cysteine through the conserved F or W. The order of the fields is V gene, D gene, J gene, clone size, CDR3 DNA, CDR3 protein. The D gene is left open where the match is weak. Only some rows state a clone size, as once, few, many or a class for expanded clones.

TRBV4-3	NA	TRBJ2-7	NA	TGCGCCAGCAGCCCTGAGCCAGGGGAGTTTGAGCAGTACTTC	CASSPEPGEFEQYF
TRBV5-4	TRBD2	TRBJ2-7	NA	TGTGCCAGCAGCAAAACCCTTCCAGCGGGAGAACCCGAGCAGTACTTC	CASSKTLPAGEPEQYF
TRBV4-3	NA	TRBJ2-7	NA	TGCGCCAGCAGCCAAGAGAATTCGTGGGAGGGCCTGGGGGCGTACTCGGAGCAGTACTTC	CASSQENSWEGLGAYSEQYF
TRBV2	NA	TRBJ1-2	NA	TGTGCCAGTCTACAGGGAGTTGGTGGCTACACCTTC	CASLQGVGGYTF
TRBV6-5	TRBD1	TRBJ2-4	medium-sized	TGTGCCAGCAGTTACGACAGGGGAAACATTCAGTACTTC	CASSYDRGNIQYF
TRBV5-6	NA	TRBJ1-2	NA	TGTGCCAGCAGCCTCGGCAGGGCTGACTATGGCTACACCTTC	CASSLGRADYGYTF
TRBV9	TRBD2	TRBJ2-3	NA	TGTGCCAGCAGCGTATATGCGGGAGGTGGTACAGATACGCAGTATTTT	CASSVYAGGGTDTQYF
TRBV4-2	NA	TRBJ2-3	NA	TGTGCCAGCAGCCCTCACGGGGAGTCCAGCACAGATACGCAGTATTTT	CASSPHGESSTDTQYF
TRBV5-1	TRBD1	TRBJ2-7	NA	TGCGCCAGCAGCTTACAGGGGGACCCTAGGGAGCAGTACTTC	CASSLQGDPREQYF
TRBV27	TRBD2	TRBJ2-7	NA	TGTGCCAGCAGTTTTGGGACTAGAATCTCCCACGAGCAGTACTTC	CASSFGTRISHEQYF
TRBV11-2	NA	TRBJ1-1	NA	TGTGCCAGCAGCTTAGATCGGAGTGTATCCTCAGCGAACACTGAAGCTTTCTTT	CASSLDRSVSSANTEAFF
TRBV29-1	TRBD2	TRBJ2-1	NA	TGCAGCGTTGCGGAGTGGACTAGCGCCCGCAATGAGCAGTTCTTC	CSVAEWTSARNEQFF
TRBV23-1	TRBD1	TRBJ1-2	once	TGCGCCAGCACCAACAGGGGGCGCTGGGAAGGCTACACCTTC	CASTNRGRWEGYTF
TRBV28	NA	TRBJ2-1	NA	TGTGCCAGCAGTTCTCGAGGCAATGAGCAGTTCTTC	CASSSRGNEQFF
TRBV9	TRBD2	TRBJ2-3	NA	TGTGCCAGCAGCCCCACTAGCGGGAGCGCAGATACGCAGTATTTT	CASSPTSGSADTQYF
TRBV7-2	NA	TRBJ2-6	NA	TGTGCCAGCAGCTTCCACTCTGGGGCCAACGTCCTGACTTTC	CASSFHSGANVLTF
TRBV19	NA	TRBJ1-4	NA	TGTGCCAGTATTGATAGTCGGGGTAATGAAAAACTGTTTTTT	CASIDSRGNEKLFF
TRBV4-1	TRBD1	TRBJ1-1	NA	TGCGCCAGCAGATTTGGACAGGGCGGCACTGAAGCTTTCTTT	CASRFGQGGTEAFF
TRBV6-5	TRBD2	TRBJ2-2	NA	TGTGCCAGCAGTGGGGGAGGGCTCACCGGGGAGCTGTTTTTT	CASSGGGLTGELFF
TRBV5-1	NA	TRBJ2-7	NA	TGCGCCAGCAGCATAAACAGCTACGAGCAGTACTTC	CASSINSYEQYF
TRBV30	TRBD1	TRBJ1-1	NA	TGTGCCTGGAGTGATCCCGGGACAGGGGAGTGGACTGAAGCTTTCTTT	CAWSDPGTGEWTEAFF
TRBV27	NA	TRBJ1-1	NA	TGTGCCAGCCGGAGAGAGAACACTGAAGCTTTCTTT	CASRRENTEAFF
TRBV6-6	NA	TRBJ2-5	once	TGTGCCAGCAGCGCCTCGGTCTGGGAGACCCAGTACTTC	CASSASVWETQYF
TRBV9	TRBD2	TRBJ2-1	NA	TGTGCCAGCAGCCAGACTAGCGGGAGCTCCTACAATGAGCAGTTCTTC	CASSQTSGSSYNEQFF
TRBV9	TRBD2	TRBJ2-3	NA	TGTGCCAGCAGCGTCAGAGCGGGAGTAGTGAGCACAGATACGCAGTATTTT	CASSVRAGVVSTDTQYF
TRBV7-3	NA	TRBJ2-3	NA	TGTGCCAGCAGCTATGACAGCTACACAGATACGCAGTATTTT	CASSYDSYTDTQYF
TRBV2	NA	TRBJ2-4	NA	TGTGCCAGCAGTGACTCGCACGGGTTGAGGAATATAGCCAAAAACATTCAGTACTTC	CASSDSHGLRNIAKNIQYF
TRBV7-9	NA	TRBJ2-5	once	TGTGCCAGCATCGGTGCGACAGCCCAGTACTTC	CASIGATAQYF
TRBV4-2	NA	TRBJ2-7	NA	TGTGCCAGCAGCCAAGAATATTTGCAGTACTTC	CASSQEYLQYF
TRBV28	NA	TRBJ2-3	NA	TGTGCCAGCAGTCTACCTAGCACAGATACGCAGTATTTT	CASSLPSTDTQYF
TRBV4-2	NA	TRBJ2-1	once	TGTGCCAGCAGCCAAGACAGGGTGGTATCGCAGTTCTTC	CASSQDRVVSQFF
TRBV4-3	NA	TRBJ2-1	NA	TGCGCCAGCAGCCAAGATTCGACTGGATACAATGAGCAGTTCTTC	CASSQDSTGYNEQFF
TRBV28	NA	TRBJ2-1	NA	TGTGCCAGCAGTTTAGAGTATTTTAACAATGAGCAGTTCTTC	CASSLEYFNNEQFF
TRBV7-2	NA	TRBJ2-5	NA	TGTGCCAGCAGCTTAGTATCCGGCGGCGAACAAGAGACCCAGTACTTC	CASSLVSGGEQETQYF
TRBV29-1	NA	TRBJ1-3	NA	TGCAGCGTTAACGGGCTTGGGAGATTTGGAAACACCATATATTTT	CSVNGLGRFGNTIYF
TRBV6-4	NA	TRBJ2-6	NA	TGTGCCAGCAGTGAGTCCAGGAGGGCCAACGTCCTGACTTTC	CASSESRRANVLTF
TRBV14	NA	TRBJ2-7	NA	TGTGCCAGCAGCCAAGACCCCTACAACAGGGCTGGTGGGCAGTACTTC	CASSQDPYNRAGGQYF
TRBV28	NA	TRBJ2-5	NA	TGTGCCAGCAGTCCCTGGGACTGGCAGACCCAGTACTTC	CASSPWDWQTQYF
TRBV2	TRBD1	TRBJ1-2	NA	TGTGCCAGCAGTGAATATGGGACAGTAACGTATGGCTACACCTTC	CASSEYGTVTYGYTF
TRBV5-5	NA	TRBJ2-3	NA	TGTGCCAGCAGGACAACCACAGATACGCAGTATTTT	CASRTTTDTQYF
TRBV11-2	TRBD1	TRBJ2-2	NA	TGTGCCAGCAGCTTCGACAGGGACGGCCTCGGGGAGCTGTTTTTT	CASSFDRDGLGELFF
TRBV5-1	NA	TRBJ2-7	NA	TGCGCCAGCAGCTTTGGGCAGGCATACGAGCAGTACTTC	CASSFGQAYEQYF
TRBV10-3	TRBD1	TRBJ2-3	once	TGTGCCATCAGTGGGATGGGTAACAGGGGGGCAGATACGCAGTATTTT	CAISGMGNRGADTQYF
TRBV2	NA	TRBJ2-3	NA	TGTGCCAGCAGTGACGGACAGTCTAGCACAGATACGCAGTATTTT	CASSDGQSSTDTQYF
TRBV7-3	TRBD1	TRBJ2-3	NA	TGTGCCAGCAGCCCCGGGACAGGGTACACAGATACGCAGTATTTT	CASSPGTGYTDTQYF
TRBV28	TRBD2	TRBJ2-1	NA	TGTGCCAGCAGTTTAGGAGCGGGAGTGTTGAATGAGCAGTTCTTC	CASSLGAGVLNEQFF
TRBV10-2	NA	TRBJ2-3	NA	TGCGCCAGCAGTGAAGGGGGGATTGGGGAGGGGACTATTTCCACAGATACGCAGTATTTT	CASSEGGIGEGTISTDTQYF
TRBV7-3	NA	TRBJ2-3	NA	TGTGCCAGCAGCTTAATAGGCGAGGAATTGGCAGATACGCAGTATTTT	CASSLIGEELADTQYF
TRBV11-3	TRBD2	TRBJ2-7	NA	TGTGCCAGCAGCTTGGGTAGCGGGAATCTCTACGAGCAGTACTTC	CASSLGSGNLYEQYF